This TCR beta chain was captured by sequencing in a study of PD-1 blockade in classical Hodgkin lymphoma. Time point of the sample: cycle 4 day 1 (C4D1), after around six weeks of nivolumab. Every patient experienced relapse after autologous stem cell transplantation, and brentuximab vedotin exposure varied. Libraries were prepared by immunoSEQ multiplex PCR; TCRdb keeps only in-frame clonotypes and omits some of them. The sample has some 58,000 clones; about 92% are singletons. Study-wide findings and caveats: Newly diagnosed patients reportedly had lower baseline TCR diversity than healthy donors. Whereas CD4+ TCR diversity had risen significantly by C4D1, CD8+ TCR diversity had not.

Comment on this clone: Its specificity is unknown.

Sequencing was performed on peripheral blood mononuclear cells (PBMCs), taken before the fourth cycle of nivolumab. The source of this sequence is a human donor with classical Hodgkin lymphoma.

The CDR3 sequence: CARSSPGLVYNEQFF. CDR3 nucleotide sequence: TGTGCCAGAAGTAGTCCGGGATTGGTTTACAATGAGCAGTTCTTC. The chain recombines TRBV5-3 with TRBJ2-1; weak D call: TRBD2 (5 bases). TRBV5-3 is flagged as an ORF with uncertain function. V shed 5 bases and J shed 4 bases, with 16 bases lying between them. The CDR3 contains 15 residues.